This TCR beta chain was sequenced for a study of CD8+CD57+ T cells in acquired aplastic anemia. Overall study results and limits: Levels of CD8+ Simpson's diversity were not significantly distinct in patients versus controls.

Remarks on this clonotype: Its target is not known.

For CDR3 and TCR beta VDJ profiling, genomic DNA was the template used. TCRdb re-derived calls from the reads in MiXCR, one entry per CDR3 protein. The sample has 200,000 or so distinct CDR3 sequences; 55% to 65% are singletons. CD8+CD57+ cell expansion, shown by flow cytometry, had occurred in the patients selected for sequencing. Untreated patients provided the blood samples, with no therapy given before sampling. The V and J ends lost 6 bases and 7 bases respectively, with 10 bases between them. This CDR3 comprises 13 residues. Germline lookup yields CDR1 SGHAT and CDR2 FQDESV (reference sequence).

The material sequenced was sorted CD4+, CD8+, or CD8+CD57+ T cells (not recorded which) from PBMCs. This chain joins TRBV11-1 and TRBJ1-6, with a tentative D call TRBD1 (6 bases). This TCR derives from a human donor with aplastic anemia. CDR3 nucleotides: TGTGCCAGCAGTCCAGGGGCGAATTCACCCCTCCACTTT. Its protein product is CASSPGANSPLHF.